A single sample gave rise to the 25 T cell receptor beta chains below, sequenced in a study of identical twins. TCRdb called the 5' RACE reads again in MiXCR, with one record for every CDR3 protein. The sample includes 450,000 or so distinct CDR3 sequences, 13% to 15% of them seen just once. This sample also belongs to another study, concerning yellow fever vaccine responses in identical twins.

The sample comprised CD4+ T cells sorted from blood. The receptors come from a woman under 30 in good health.

The genes are TRBV15 and TRBJ2-1; D gene ambiguous. Germline CDR1 is LNHNV and CDR2 is YYDKDF (reference sequence). CDR3 size: 13 residues. V was clipped by 4 bases and J by 10 bases, with 14 bases between them. This CDR3 is CATSNGRQWEQFF. The CDR3 nucleotides are TGTGCCACCAGCAATGGACGCCAATGGGAGCAGTTCTTC.

This clonotype has ten or more counts. This chain joins TRBV12-3 or TRBV12-4 and TRBJ2-4; D might be TRBD2 (6 bases). Trimming removed 8 bases from V and 3 bases from J, with 14 bases in between. The CDR3 is made up of 14 amino acids. The CDR3 coding sequence is TGTGCCAGCCGGCTGTCGGGGGTCAAAAACATTCAGTACTTC. Protein: CASRLSGVKNIQYF.

This clonotype was detected many times. The chain links TRBV20-1 to TRBJ2-2; the D gene is possibly TRBD1 (6 bases). The germline V and J ends were trimmed by 2 bases and 1 base, with 8 bases remaining between them. Germline assignment: CDR1 DFQATT and CDR2 SNEGSKA (reference sequence). This CDR3 spans 14 amino acids. The CDR3 nucleotides read TGCAGTGCTAGAAAACAGGGGAACACCGGGGAGCTGTTTTTT. This codes for CSARKQGNTGELFF.

This clonotype was counted many times. The chain couples TRBV7-9 to TRBJ2-2, with a possible D match to TRBD1 (5 bases). The germline V gene encodes CDR1 SEHNR and CDR2 FQNEAQ (reference sequence). The CDR3 consists of 16 residues. V was cut by 6 bases and J by 2 bases, with 16 bases left in between. The CDR3 DNA reads as TGTGCCAGCAGTTCAGAAAATCAGGGAAACACCGGGGAGCTGTTTTTT. Protein: CASSSENQGNTGELFF.

A few counts support this clonotype. The CDR3 is CASSLRLGGAVGANVLTF. The CDR3 DNA reads as TGTGCCAGCAGTTTAAGGCTAGGAGGGGCAGTTGGGGCCAACGTCCTGACTTTC. The chain carries TRBV12-3 or TRBV12-4 and TRBJ2-6, with D possibly TRBD2 on 6 matching bases. Trimming left V 2 bases short and J 3 bases short, with 17 bases between. This CDR3 comprises 18 residues.

This clonotype was seen at least ten times. This chain joins TRBV7-9 and TRBJ2-3; 7 bases match TRBD1. Germline V CDR1 and CDR2: SEHNR, FQNEAQ (reference sequence). This CDR3 is 14 amino acids long. With V trimmed by 6 bases and J by 1 base, 4 bases remained unmatched. For the CDR3, the DNA is TGTGCCAGCAGTCGGACAGGAGGCACAGATACGCAGTATTTT. This sequence encodes CASSRTGGTDTQYF.

This clonotype was found a few times. CDR3 nucleotides: TGTGCCAGCAGCACGGGCCCCCAGAGATACGAGCAGTACTTC. Translating it yields CASSTGPQRYEQYF. The chain couples TRBV3-1 to TRBJ2-7; D unresolved. Trimming took off 5 bases at V and 4 bases at J, with 15 bases between the two ends. The CDR3 runs 14 residues. CDR1 LGHDT and CDR2 YNNKEL come from the germline V gene (reference sequence).

There are many counts of this clonotype. V and J are TRBV6-5 and TRBJ1-2; 7 nucleotides match TRBD1. CDR1 is MNHEY and CDR2 is SVGAGI in the germline V gene. Losses at the gene ends were 6 bases for V and 4 bases for J; bases not matched to a gene: 11. The CDR3 totals 15 residues. The CDR3 sequence is CASSYFQGEGYGYTF. The CDR3 nucleotides are TGTGCCAGCAGCTATTTCCAGGGGGAGGGCTATGGCTACACCTTC.

This chain links TRBV6-5 with TRBJ1-4, with D hard to call. V was trimmed by 4 bases and J by 0 bases, leaving 9 bases between them. The CDR3 runs 15 residues. Germline V gives CDR1 MNHEY, CDR2 SVGAGI. The CDR3 DNA is TGTGCCAGCAGTTCAAAGTGGGCAACTAATGAAAAACTGTTTTTT. This codes for CASSSKWATNEKLFF.

In nucleotides, the CDR3 is TGCAGTGCTAGAGATCCCCGGCAGGGCGACGAGCAGTACTTC. Residues: CSARDPRQGDEQYF. V usage is TRBV20-1 and J usage is TRBJ2-7, with a weak D call TRBD1 (5 bases). In germline, CDR1 is DFQATT, CDR2 SNEGSKA (reference sequence). This CDR3 has 14 residues. V dropped 0 bases and J dropped 5 bases, with 14 bases sitting between them.

This clonotype appeared a few times. The chain recombines TRBV4-3 with TRBJ2-7; tentative D call: TRBD1 (6 bases). Trimming pared 1 base from V and 6 bases from J, leaving 13 bases between. CDR1 is LGHNA and CDR2 is YSLEER in the germline V gene. The CDR3 totals 14 residues. The CDR3 sequence: CASSQGVQGGEQYF. The CDR3 bases are TGCGCCAGCAGCCAAGGCGTACAGGGTGGCGAGCAGTACTTC.

This clonotype turned up a few times. This chain uses TRBV18 with TRBJ2-7, with TRBD2 matching over 7 bases. Germline-derived CDR1 and CDR2 are KGHSH and LQKENI. This CDR3 region has 14 residues. V trimming: 8 bases; J trimming: 0 bases; junction bases outside the gene matches: 7. The CDR3 DNA reads TGTGCCAGCGGATCAGCGGGACTCTCCTACGAGCAGTACTTC. This sequence encodes CASGSAGLSYEQYF. The full variable domain, in which reference TRBV18 and TRBJ2-7 provide the parts outside the CDR3, is NAGVMQNPRHLVRRRGQEARLRCSPMKGHSHVYWYRQLPEEGLKFMVYLQKENIIDESGMPKERFSAEFPKEGPSILRIQQVVRGDSAAYFCASGSAGLSYEQYFGPGTRLTVT.

In its sample, this clonotype was seen a few times. Compared with germline, one end of the junction differs, possibly owing to a read error. The chain is built from TRBV5-5 and TRBJ2-2, with D possibly TRBD1 on 5 matching bases. The CDR3 consists of 15 residues. CDR1 is SGHKS, CDR2 YYEKEE, per germline (reference sequence). CDR3 DNA sequence: TGTGCTAGCAGCTGGACACCGACGAACACCGGGGAGCTGTTTTTT. This codes for CASSWTPTNTGELFF.

The CDR3 nucleotides read TGCAGCGTCCAGATGGACAGGACAAGGGCCGGGGAGCTGTTTTTT. Its translation: CSVQMDRTRAGELFF. The chain carries TRBV29-1 and TRBJ2-2; 7 bases are a match to TRBD1. The CDR3 is made up of 15 amino acids. V dropped 6 bases and J dropped 6; count of bases not matched to a gene: 13. The germline V gene encodes CDR1 SQVTM and CDR2 ANQGSEA.

The V gene is TRBV12-3 or TRBV12-4, the J gene TRBJ1-6; D unclear. V was trimmed by 6 bases and J by 6 bases, leaving 15 bases between them. This CDR3 has 15 residues. CDR3 nucleotide sequence: TGTGCCAGCAGCCTACTTGGTCAGACTAATTCACCCCTCCACTTT. It translates to CASSLLGQTNSPLHF.

This clonotype was counted a few times. The chain has TRBV28 and TRBJ2-3; 11 bases are a match to TRBD2. J was trimmed by 4 bases and V by 6 bases; bases with no gene match: 6. The CDR3 contains 15 residues. Germline lookup yields CDR1 MDHEN and CDR2 SYDVKM. Written as DNA, the CDR3 is TGTGCCAGCAGCGCTAGCGGGGGGCCATCAGATACGCAGTATTTT. It encodes CASSASGGPSDTQYF.

This clonotype was seen more than once but under ten times. An end of the junction does not agree with germline; a read error may underlie this. For the CDR3, the DNA is TGTGCCAGCAGTTCCAGACAGGGTCAGAACTTC. Translating it yields CASSSRQGQNF. V gene TRBV12-3 or TRBV12-4 combines with J gene TRBJ2-7, with 7 nucleotides matching TRBD1. The CDR3 has 11 amino acids.

This clonotype was seen repeatedly, ten times or more. The chain combines TRBV29-1 with TRBJ2-6; D not resolved. V shed 6 bases and J shed 2 bases, with 8 bases lying between them. Germline CDR1 and CDR2: SQVTM and ANQGSEA. The length of the CDR3 is 13 residues. In DNA form, the CDR3 reads TGCAGCGTCCGGTTTGCTGGGGCCAACGTCCTGACTTTC. Protein product: CSVRFAGANVLTF.

The CDR3 region is CASSSYSIVGGGYNEQFF. In DNA, the CDR3 is TGTGCCAGCAGTTCCTACTCAATAGTCGGGGGGGGTTACAATGAGCAGTTCTTC. The genes are TRBV27 and TRBJ2-1; 8 nucleotides align to TRBD2. The CDR3 runs to 18 residues. The germline V gene encodes CDR1 MNHEY and CDR2 SMNVEV (reference sequence). V was pared by 4 bases and J by 4 bases, with 15 bases of the junction left unmatched.

J is TRBJ2-5 and V is TRBV29-1, with D possibly matching TRBD2 (6 bases). Germline loops: CDR1 SQVTM, CDR2 ANQGSEA. This CDR3 spans 12 amino acids. Trimming stripped 4 bases from V and 3 bases from J, with 9 bases between. CDR3 coding DNA: TGCAGCGTTGCGATAGCGGAAGAGACCCAGTACTTC. It yields the protein CSVAIAEETQYF.

With respect to this clonotype: A junction boundary mismatches the germline segment, possibly from a read error. The chain employs TRBV2 and TRBJ2-3; D remains ambiguous. This CDR3 has 12 residues. Per germline, CDR1 SNHLY and CDR2 FYNNEI. CDR3 sequence reads: CASREASDTQYF. DNA of the CDR3: TGTGCCAGCAGGGAAGCTTCGGATACGCAGTATTTT. Drawing the rest from reference TRBV2 and TRBJ2-3, the complete variable domain is EPEVTQTPSHQVTQMGQEVILRCVPISNHLYFYWYRQILGQKVEFLVSFYNNEISEKSEIFDDQFSVERPDGSNFTLKIRSTKLEDSAMYFCASREASDTQYFGPGTRLTVL.

This rearrangement joins TRBV20-1 to TRBJ2-2, with D perhaps TRBD2 (5 bases). Germline CDR1 and CDR2: DFQATT and SNEGSKA (reference sequence). Trimming removed 0 bases from V and 6 bases from J, with 14 bases in between. The CDR3 sequence is 15 residues long. CDR3 nucleotide sequence: TGCAGTGCTAGAGATAGTGAGGGTCTCTCCGGGGAGCTGTTTTTT. This encodes CSARDSEGLSGELFF.

This clonotype has a handful of counts. The rearrangement joins TRBV28 to TRBJ2-1, with a possible D match to TRBD1 (6 bases). The V end lost 2 bases, the J end lost 4 bases, and 12 bases lay between the germline ends. CDR3 length: 15 residues. CDR1 is MDHEN and CDR2 is SYDVKM in the germline V gene. CDR3 residues: CASSLPQDRYNEQFF. The CDR3 nucleotides are TGTGCCAGCAGTTTACCCCAGGACAGATACAATGAGCAGTTCTTC.

This rearrangement joins TRBV5-1 to TRBJ2-1; tentatively, D is TRBD1 or TRBD2 (5 bases each). CDR3 length: 14 residues. Looked up from germline, CDR1 is SGHRS and CDR2 is YFSETQ. The V gene lost 1 base and the J gene lost 5 bases, with 10 bases spanning the gap. The CDR3 loop is CASSLRGPDNEQFF. As DNA, the CDR3 is TGCGCCAGCAGCTTGCGGGGACCAGACAATGAGCAGTTCTTC.

This clonotype was picked up a small number of times. This chain uses TRBV27 with TRBJ2-7, with 7 bases aligning to TRBD1. V lost 4 bases and J lost 3; bases outside the gene matches: 9. This CDR3 has 15 residues. Germline V gene lookup returns CDR1 MNHEY and CDR2 SMNVEV (reference sequence). DNA of the CDR3: TGTGCCAGCAGTTCTTTCGGGACAGCTGACTACGAGCAGTACTTC. Amino acids: CASSSFGTADYEQYF.